One sample yielded the 20 T cell receptor beta chains listed below, sequenced in a study of cytomegalovirus exposure and HLA in healthy donors. In the PCR, 60 Vbeta and 13 Jbeta primers were used. Assay used: immunoSEQ multiplex PCR; TCRdb lists only in-frame clones, some missing. The sample shows about 160,000 clones, roughly 76% of them seen only once. The sample was PBMCs. The receptors originated from a woman aged 50 to 60 in good health and CMV-seronegative.

CDR3 amino acids: CAWWVLGLSYEQYF. The DNA of the CDR3 is TGTGCCTGGTGGGTCCTGGGCTTATCCTACGAGCAGTACTTC. The V call is TRBV5-3, the J call TRBJ2-7; no firm D call. TRBV5-3 is an open reading frame, and its role is uncertain. CDR3 length equals 14 residues. The V gene lost 10 bases and the J gene lost 1 base, with 18 bases spanning the gap.

The chain recombines TRBV7-2 with TRBJ2-7, with 12 bases aligning to TRBD2. The CDR3 is 14 amino acids. Looked up from germline, CDR1 is SGHTA and CDR2 is FQGNSA. V lost 4 bases to trimming and J lost 4 bases; unmatched junction nucleotides: 2. As DNA, the CDR3 is TGTGCCAGCAGCTGGACTAGCGGGGAGTACGAGCAGTACTTC. Amino acid sequence: CASSWTSGEYEQYF.

V usage is TRBV6-6 and J usage is TRBJ1-2; 10 nucleotides agree with TRBD1. This CDR3 spans 12 amino acids. The V gene end was trimmed by 8 bases and the J gene end by 7 bases; junction bases not matched to a gene: 4. Germline values: CDR1 MNHNY, CDR2 SVGAGI (reference sequence). In nucleotides, the CDR3 is TGTGCCAGCGACAGGGGGCAGGGTGGCTACACCTTC. Its translation: CASDRGQGGYTF.

The V and J genes are TRBV4-2 and TRBJ1-3; D gene unclear. The CDR3 length is 15 residues. V dropped 0 bases and J dropped 0 bases, with 6 bases sitting between them. Per germline, CDR1 LGHNA and CDR2 YNFKEQ. The CDR3 is CASSQDGSSGNTIYF. The CDR3, as DNA: TGTGCCAGCAGCCAAGATGGGAGCTCTGGAAACACCATATATTTT.

Notes on this clone: At one end, the junction sequence differs from germline, possibly due to a read error. J is TRBJ2-7 and V is TRBV7-9; tentatively, D is TRBD1 or TRBD2 (5 bases each). CDR3 length equals 18 residues. Looked up from germline, CDR1 is SEHNR and CDR2 is FQNEAQ (reference sequence). As DNA, the CDR3 is TGTTCCAGCAGCTTAGGGAGCAACAGGATCGTCGGAATTTACGAGCAGTACTTC. Translation gives CSSSLGSNRIVGIYEQYF.

The rearrangement links TRBV27 to TRBJ1-6; 8 positions agree with TRBD1. The CDR3 sequence is 15 residues long. Germline V gives CDR1 MNHEY, CDR2 SMNVEV (reference sequence). V was pared by 5 bases and J by 7 bases, with 7 bases of the junction left unmatched. The CDR3 sequence: CASSPWTGNNSPLHF. The CDR3 bases are TGTGCCAGCAGTCCTTGGACAGGGAACAATTCACCCCTCCACTTT.

V usage is TRBV19 and J usage is TRBJ1-5; D remains ambiguous. Germline loops: CDR1 LNHDA, CDR2 SQIVND (reference sequence). The CDR3 is 16 residues long. Trimming stripped 5 bases from V and 2 bases from J, with 16 bases between. Here the CDR3 reads CASSLLTGDGNQPQHF. In DNA form, the CDR3 reads TGTGCCAGTAGTCTCCTGACGGGAGATGGCAATCAGCCCCAGCATTTT.

The table lists this clone with a few counts. The V and J genes are TRBV11-1 and TRBJ1-2; D gene unclear. V lost 5 bases and J 5 bases, leaving 15 bases between the germline ends. This CDR3 contains 14 residues. From germline, CDR1 is SGHAT and CDR2 FQDESV (reference sequence). CDR3 sequence reads: CASSHRQASYGYTF. Here the CDR3 DNA reads TGTGCCAGCAGCCACCGGCAAGCTAGTTATGGCTACACCTTC.

V is TRBV20-1 and J is TRBJ2-5, with D perhaps matching TRBD1 (5 bases). V was trimmed by 8 bases and J by 5 bases, leaving 12 bases between them. This CDR3 spans 11 amino acids. CDR1 is DFQATT and CDR2 is SNEGSKA in the germline V gene (reference sequence). The CDR3 protein is CSIRGVETQYF. CDR3 DNA sequence: TGCAGTATAAGGGGTGTGGAGACCCAGTACTTC.

The V gene is TRBV2, the J gene TRBJ1-2; no clear D. V lost 5 bases and J 2 bases, leaving 6 bases between the germline ends. The CDR3 runs to 12 residues. CDR1 is SNHLY, CDR2 FYNNEI, per germline. This chain's CDR3 is CASSLRNYGYTF. The CDR3 DNA sequence: TGTGCCAGCAGTCTCAGGAACTATGGCTACACCTTC.

The chain couples TRBV19 to TRBJ1-4; D remains ambiguous. CDR3 size: 14 residues. V was cut by 5 bases and J by 7 bases, with 14 bases left in between. CDR1 is LNHDA, CDR2 SQIVND, per germline (reference sequence). The CDR3 here is CASSQSMRSEKLFF. The CDR3 nucleotides read TGTGCCAGTAGTCAGTCCATGAGGAGTGAAAAACTGTTTTTT.

The chain has TRBV11-2 and TRBJ1-4, with D unclear. The CDR3 has 16 amino acids. V was trimmed by 5 bases and J by 3 bases, leaving 16 bases between them. From germline, CDR1 is SGHAT and CDR2 FQNNGV. The CDR3 sequence is CASSPREGKANEKLFF. The CDR3 DNA is TGTGCCAGCAGCCCACGGGAGGGCAAAGCTAATGAAAAACTGTTTTTT.

The chain joins TRBV5-4 to TRBJ2-1; perhaps TRBD1 as D (6 bases). Trimming stripped 0 bases from V and 5 bases from J, with 6 bases between. From germline, CDR1 is SGHNT and CDR2 YYREEE (reference sequence). The CDR3 sequence is 13 residues long. The CDR3 sequence is CASSLDRDNEQFF. CDR3 coding DNA: TGTGCCAGCAGCTTGGACAGGGACAATGAGCAGTTCTTC.

This clone was detected once. V is TRBV19 and J is TRBJ2-2; D not resolved. The germline gives CDR1 LNHDA, CDR2 SQIVND (reference sequence). The CDR3 has 14 amino acids. V was shortened by 1 base and J by 1 base, with 4 bases between the two germline ends. The CDR3 region has the DNA TGTGCCAGTAGTATAGGGCAGAACACCGGGGAGCTGTTTTTT. It specifies CASSIGQNTGELFF.

The V and J genes are TRBV7-6 and TRBJ2-5; TRBD2 might be the D (6 bases). V was clipped by 3 bases and J by 0 bases, with 23 bases between them. Germline CDR1 and CDR2: SGHVS and FNYEAQ. The CDR3 has 19 residues. The CDR3 nucleotides are TGTGCCAGCAGCTTGATGGGAGGTGGCCTCCCCGGGTACCAAGAGACCCAGTACTTC. Translation: CASSLMGGGLPGYQETQYF.

The genes are TRBV6-1 and TRBJ2-7; 10 nucleotides match TRBD1. The length of the CDR3 is 16 residues. Germline V gives CDR1 MNHNS, CDR2 SASEGT. With 8 bases clipped from V and 0 bases from J, the junction kept 10 bases outside the gene matches. The CDR3 bases are TGTGCCAGCTCTGAAGGGGACAGGGGACTCTCCTACGAGCAGTACTTC. This encodes CASSEGDRGLSYEQYF.

The DNA for the CDR3 is TGCGCCAGCAGCTTGGAACTAGCGGGAGATGGTTCCTACGAGCAGTACTTC. This sequence encodes CASSLELAGDGSYEQYF. The genes are TRBV5-1 and TRBJ2-7; 11 bases agree with TRBD2. With 0 bases clipped from V and 1 base from J, the junction kept 6 bases outside the gene matches. The CDR3 is made up of 17 amino acids. Germline V gene lookup returns CDR1 SGHRS and CDR2 YFSETQ.

The V and J genes are TRBV28 and TRBJ1-5; maybe TRBD1 (5 bases). The CDR3 sequence is 16 residues long. CDR1 is MDHEN and CDR2 is SYDVKM in the germline V gene. Trimming took off 7 bases at V and 3 bases at J, with 19 bases between the two ends. The CDR3 DNA reads as TGTGCCAGCACTAACACGGGGGGTACATCCAATCAGCCCCAGCATTTT. Amino acids: CASTNTGGTSNQPQHF.

The CDR3 sequence: CASVGLADYTQYF. The CDR3 region has the DNA TGTGCCAGCGTAGGACTAGCGGACTATACGCAGTATTTT. This sequence joins TRBV2 and TRBJ2-3, with TRBD2 identical over 10 bases. V was pared by 8 bases and J by 7 bases, with 6 bases of the junction left unmatched. CDR3 length: 13 residues. Germline V gene sequence: CDR1 SNHLY, CDR2 FYNNEI.

The chain joins TRBV7-9 to TRBJ1-2, with 9 bases lining up with TRBD1. Germline CDR1 SEHNR, CDR2 FQNEAQ (reference sequence). The CDR3 is 15 residues long. The V gene end was trimmed by 3 bases and the J gene end by 7 bases; junction bases not matched to a gene: 9. The CDR3 is CASSLEGQGGIGYTF. DNA of the CDR3: TGTGCCAGCAGCTTGGAGGGACAGGGAGGAATTGGCTACACCTTC. The full variable domain, its missing parts supplied by reference TRBV7-9 and TRBJ1-2, is DTGVSQNPRHKITKRGQNVTFRCDPISEHNRLYWYRQTLGQGPEFLTYFQNEAQLEKSRLLSDRFSAERPKGSFSTLEIQRTEQGDSAMYLCASSLEGQGGIGYTFGSGTRLTVV.